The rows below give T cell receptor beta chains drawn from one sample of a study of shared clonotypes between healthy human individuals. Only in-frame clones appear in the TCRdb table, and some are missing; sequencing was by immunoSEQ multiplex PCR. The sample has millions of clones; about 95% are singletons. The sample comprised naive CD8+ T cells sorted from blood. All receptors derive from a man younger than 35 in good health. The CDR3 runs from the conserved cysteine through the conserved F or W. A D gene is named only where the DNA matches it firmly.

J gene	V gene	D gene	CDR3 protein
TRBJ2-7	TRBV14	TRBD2	CASSQGLASYEQYF
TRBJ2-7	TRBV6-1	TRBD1	CASSTGTDYEQYF
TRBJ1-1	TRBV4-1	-	CASSQETNMNTEAFF
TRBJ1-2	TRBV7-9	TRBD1	CASSLADRAYYGYTF
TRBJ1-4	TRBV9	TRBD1	CASSVGTGENEKLFF
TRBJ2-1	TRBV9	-	CASSVASSNEQFF
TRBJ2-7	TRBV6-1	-	CASSVGASYEQYF
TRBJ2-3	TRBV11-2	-	CASRPSASTDTQYF
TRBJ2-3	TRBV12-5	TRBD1	CASGDGDRDPDTQYF
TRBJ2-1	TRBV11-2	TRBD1	CASSEPRTGGFNEQFF
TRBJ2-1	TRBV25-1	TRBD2	CASSEASGRSYNEQFF
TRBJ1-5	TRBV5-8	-	CASSLTQVLVNQPQHF
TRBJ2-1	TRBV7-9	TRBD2	CASSLVAGGYNEQFF
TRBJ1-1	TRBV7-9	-	CASSFETANTEAFF
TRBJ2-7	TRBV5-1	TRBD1	CASSSGQGREQYF
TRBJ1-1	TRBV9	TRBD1	CASSSNTNGQGSTEAFF
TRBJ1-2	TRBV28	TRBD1	CASSLSGQGVNTF
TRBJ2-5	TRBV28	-	CASSPMGIEETQYF
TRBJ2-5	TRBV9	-	CASSPEGGETQYF
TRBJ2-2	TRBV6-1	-	CASSGLGAGELFF
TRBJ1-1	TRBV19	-	CASSEDSPTEAFF
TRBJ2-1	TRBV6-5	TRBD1	CASSYGTGYEQFF
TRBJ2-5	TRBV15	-	CATYSTRQETQYF
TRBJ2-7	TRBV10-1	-	CASSEDGTSYEQYF
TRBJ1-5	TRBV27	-	CASSLSAIQDQPQHF
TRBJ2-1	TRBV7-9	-	CASSLVEGQFF
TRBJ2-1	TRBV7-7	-	CASSLDASSYNEQFF
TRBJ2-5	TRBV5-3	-	CARSSSVGKGVEETQYF
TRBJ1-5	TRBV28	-	CASSFRGDQPQHF
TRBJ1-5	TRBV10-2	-	CASSEFLGVNQPQHF
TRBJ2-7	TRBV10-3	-	CAISGGPLYEQYF
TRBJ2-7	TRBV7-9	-	CASSHGPLSSYEQYF
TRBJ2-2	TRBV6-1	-	CASSDRVSGELFF
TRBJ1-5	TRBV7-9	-	CASSPRDANQPQHF
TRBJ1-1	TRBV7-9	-	CASSLPLNTEAFF
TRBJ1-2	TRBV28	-	CASSLGLGYSGGYTF